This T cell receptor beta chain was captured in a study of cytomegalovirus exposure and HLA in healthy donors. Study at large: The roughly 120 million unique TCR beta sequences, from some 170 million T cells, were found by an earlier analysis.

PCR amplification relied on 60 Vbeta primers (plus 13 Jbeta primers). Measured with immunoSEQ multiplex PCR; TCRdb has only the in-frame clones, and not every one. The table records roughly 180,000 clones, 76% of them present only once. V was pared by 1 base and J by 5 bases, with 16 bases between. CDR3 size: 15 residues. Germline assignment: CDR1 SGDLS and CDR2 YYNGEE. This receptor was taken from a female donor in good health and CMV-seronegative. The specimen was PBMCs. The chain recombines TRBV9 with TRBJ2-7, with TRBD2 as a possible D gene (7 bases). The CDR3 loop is CASSVRGGEPNEQYF. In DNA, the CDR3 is TGTGCCAGCAGCGTAAGGGGGGGGGAACCTAACGAGCAGTACTTC.